What follows are 16 T cell receptor beta chains derived from one specimen sequenced in a study of human T cells and chemical hapten exposure. Noted time point: patch test 1, 2 weeks after DPC sensitization. Treatment noted: therapeutic diphenylcyclopropenone sensitization with weekly scalp DPC. MiXCR was run by TCRdb on the RACE reads, yielding one entry per CDR3 protein. Of nearly 350,000 distinct CDR3 sequences listed, around 6.9% are singletons. The source was whole blood, collected in connection with sensitization to the hapten diphenylcyclopropenone (DPC). The receptors shown here come from a woman aged 18-29 years with alopecia areata. Some clones in this sample may be carry-over from other donors' samples.

There are a few counts of this clonotype. The chain employs TRBV5-1 and TRBJ1-2; possible D gene TRBD1, 6 bases. Trimming stripped 2 bases from V and 2 bases from J, with 10 bases between. Germline V lookup: CDR1 SGHRS, CDR2 YFSETQ. This CDR3 contains 14 residues. The CDR3 bases are TGCGCCAGCAGCTTAAACACAGGGAACTATGGCTACACCTTC. Residues: CASSLNTGNYGYTF. Together with reference TRBV5-1 and TRBJ1-2, the CDR3 gives the full variable domain: KAGVTQTPRYLIKTRGQQVTLSCSPISGHRSVSWYQQTPGQGLQFLFEYFSETQRNKGNFPGRFSGRQFSNSRSEMNVSTLELGDSALYLCASSLNTGNYGYTFGSGTRLTVV.

This clonotype was seen at least ten times. The V call is TRBV12-3 or TRBV12-4, the J call TRBJ1-5, with a tentative D call TRBD1 (5 bases). The germline V and J ends were trimmed by 1 base and 6 bases, with 19 bases remaining between them. The CDR3 has 17 amino acids. The DNA of the CDR3 is TGTGCCAGCAGTTTAGATCGGGGAGGGGATTCTTCTCAGCCCCAGCATTTT. Translated, it gives CASSLDRGGDSSQPQHF.

The rearrangement uses TRBV24-1 and TRBJ1-5; the match to TRBD1 covers 7 bases. There are 14 residues in the CDR3. The J segment lost 6 bases and the V segment lost 4 bases, leaving 5 bases of the junction unmatched. The V gene's germline CDR1 is KGHDR and CDR2 SFDVKD. CDR3 sequence: CATSEPTGSQPQHF. The CDR3 DNA is TGTGCCACCAGTGAGCCGACAGGGTCTCAGCCCCAGCATTTT.

This clonotype was seen more than once but under ten times. V is TRBV4-2 and J is TRBJ2-3; 8 bases fit TRBD2. Per germline, CDR1 LGHNA and CDR2 YNFKEQ. V was pared by 3 bases and J by 3 bases, with 5 bases of the junction left unmatched. This CDR3 has 15 residues. As DNA, the CDR3 is TGTGCCAGCAGCCACAAAGCGGGGGAGACAGATACGCAGTATTTT. Translated, it gives CASSHKAGETDTQYF.

The rearrangement joins TRBV7-9 to TRBJ1-1, with D perhaps matching TRBD1 (6 bases). Per the germline V gene, CDR1 is SEHNR and CDR2 is FQNEAQ (reference sequence). V was trimmed by 4 bases and J by 1 base, leaving 13 bases between them. The CDR3 has 15 amino acids. The CDR3 loop reads CASSSYDRTNTEAFF. Here the CDR3 DNA reads TGTGCCAGCAGCTCTTACGACAGGACGAACACTGAAGCTTTCTTT.

V and J are TRBV5-4 and TRBJ2-2; 9 nucleotides match TRBD2. Germline V gene data show CDR1 as SGHNT and CDR2 as YYREEE (reference sequence). V dropped 4 bases and J dropped 2; count of bases not matched to a gene: 9. This CDR3 comprises 17 residues. CDR3 sequence: CASSPISGGLNTGELFF. CDR3 nucleotide sequence: TGTGCCAGCAGCCCCATAAGCGGGGGGCTCAACACCGGGGAGCTGTTTTTT.

The chain couples TRBV2 to TRBJ2-6; D might be TRBD1 (6 bases). V was clipped by 6 bases and J by 1 base, with 7 bases between them. CDR3 length equals 14 residues. Germline CDR1 SNHLY, CDR2 FYNNEI. DNA for the CDR3: TGTGCCAGCAGACAGGGATCTGGGGCCAACGTCCTGACTTTC. It specifies CASRQGSGANVLTF.

At least ten counts were recorded for this clonotype. The V gene is TRBV20-1, the J gene TRBJ1-2; 8 nucleotides agree with TRBD1. Unmatched junction bases numbered 14, after V lost 5 bases and J lost 3 bases. The CDR3 covers 16 residues. Germline V CDR1 and CDR2: DFQATT, SNEGSKA (reference sequence). This chain's CDR3 is CSAPSPQGAPDYGYTF. In DNA, the CDR3 is TGCAGTGCTCCGAGCCCCCAGGGGGCGCCTGACTATGGCTACACCTTC.

V is TRBV24-1 and J is TRBJ2-1; TRBD2 aligns across 8 bases. This CDR3 has 16 amino acids. CDR1 and CDR2 from the germline V gene are KGHDR and SFDVKD. Germline trimming cut 3 bases from V and 1 base from J; bases unmatched to any gene: 4. The CDR3 DNA reads TGTGCCACCAGTGATACGTCGGGGGGGTCCTACAATGAGCAGTTCTTC. Protein: CATSDTSGGSYNEQFF.

The CDR3 is CSASPGGGGPDTQYF. DNA for the CDR3: TGCAGTGCTTCTCCCGGTGGGGGGGGGCCAGATACGCAGTATTTT. J is TRBJ2-3 and V is TRBV20-1, with D possibly matching TRBD2 (7 bases). V lost 5 bases to trimming and J lost 4 bases, with 19 bases between them. Germline loops: CDR1 DFQATT, CDR2 SNEGSKA (reference sequence). This CDR3 region has 15 residues.

This clonotype has more than one count but fewer than ten. V is TRBV6-6 and J is TRBJ1-1; D remains ambiguous. Trimming left V 7 bases short and J 4 bases short, with 10 bases between. This CDR3 has 12 residues. CDR1 and CDR2 from the germline V gene are MNHNY and SVGAGI (reference sequence). The CDR3 loop is CASMMGGTEAFF. CDR3 in DNA: TGTGCCAGCATGATGGGCGGCACTGAAGCTTTCTTT.

This clonotype has more than one count but fewer than ten. The chain employs TRBV29-1 and TRBJ2-1; no reliable D call. Trimming stripped 4 bases from V and 10 bases from J, with 8 bases between. The CDR3 is 10 residues long. The germline V gene has CDR1 SQVTM and CDR2 ANQGSEA. The CDR3 loop is CSVGAGEQFF. As DNA, the CDR3 is TGCAGCGTTGGGGCCGGGGAGCAGTTCTTC.

The chain has TRBV7-2 and TRBJ1-2; D ambiguous. This CDR3 spans 14 amino acids. V dropped 5 bases and J dropped 2 bases, with 12 bases sitting between them. The germline CDR1 and CDR2 sequences are SGHTA and FQGNSA. CDR3 DNA sequence: TGTGCCAGCAGCCCCCGACCGAAAAACTATGGCTACACCTTC. Its protein is CASSPRPKNYGYTF.

This clonotype showed up just a few times. The V gene is TRBV2, the J gene TRBJ1-5; no clear D. Germline lookup yields CDR1 SNHLY and CDR2 FYNNEI. Deletions cut 3 bases from V and 6 bases from J, with 9 bases between. The CDR3 is made up of 13 amino acids. CDR3 coding DNA: TGTGCCAGCAGTGAGCGGGGAATTCAGCCCCAGCATTTT. It specifies CASSERGIQPQHF.

This clonotype has more than one count but fewer than ten. The chain carries TRBV9 and TRBJ2-3; TRBD2 aligns across 13 bases. With V trimmed by 2 bases and J by 0 bases, 9 bases remained unmatched. Germline V gene data show CDR1 as SGDLS and CDR2 as YYNGEE. CDR3 size: 19 residues. The CDR3 nucleotides read TGTGCCAGCAGCGTGCCCTGGACTAGCGGGAGTTCTAGCACAGATACGCAGTATTTT. It is translated as CASSVPWTSGSSSTDTQYF.

Comments on this clonotype: A read error is possible here, since a much larger clone lies one base away. This chain uses TRBV4-3 with TRBJ1-6; D is possibly TRBD1 (6 bases). CDR3 size: 15 residues. CDR1 is LGHNA and CDR2 is YSLEER in the germline V gene. V lost 0 bases, J lost 11 bases, and 14 bases lay in between. The chain's CDR3 is CASSQEGGRGPPLHF. In DNA form, the CDR3 reads TGCGCCAGCAGCCAAGAGGGGGGCCGGGGACCACCCCTCCACTTT.